These T cell receptor beta chains were read from a single sample in a study of blood T cell repertoires in COVID-19. The table came from immunoSEQ multiplex PCR; TCRdb's copy has only in-frame clones and leaves some out. The data hold 150,000 to 200,000 clones, with roughly nine tenths observed a single time. The sample was peripheral blood. These receptors came from a man aged 55-75 years with active or convalescent COVID-19. Each CDR3 is given without its conserved first and last residue.

v_gene	j_gene	CDR3aa
TRBV6-5	TRBJ2-7	ASSYNRRGPYEQY
TRBV3-1/TRBV3-2	TRBJ1-6	ASSPRGQGTNSPLH
TRBV7-2	TRBJ2-1	ASSLALGTSSAEQF
TRBV5-5	TRBJ1-4	ASSSTGPEEKLF
TRBV6-5	TRBJ1-1	ASSPRVVNTEAF
TRBV5-1	TRBJ2-7	ASSVTGTATYEQY
TRBV4-1	TRBJ1-2	ASGGRANYGYT
TRBV6-5	TRBJ2-5	ASFDGGETQY
TRBV20-1	TRBJ1-5	SASRGQGGFGNQPQH
TRBV7-2	TRBJ2-3	ASSLGLGADTQY
TRBV15	TRBJ1-6	ATSRDQSPLH
TRBV9	TRBJ1-3	ASSAQGARSGNTIY
TRBV20-1	TRBJ2-3	SAPQTDTQY
TRBV6-5	TRBJ2-7	ASRVTGVIIYEQY
TRBV4-1	TRBJ2-7	ASSQVRGGSYEQY
TRBV6-5	TRBJ1-2	ASRSLQGNYGYT
TRBV29-1	TRBJ2-7	SAVPGGEEQY
TRBV9	TRBJ2-1	ASSVSGGTYNEQF
TRBV4-2	TRBJ2-1	ASREESGGRLNEQF
TRBV27	TRBJ2-4	ASRQGSLAKNIQY
TRBV5-1	TRBJ2-3	ASSLVPGGAGGADTQY
TRBV24-1	TRBJ1-3	ATSEPGPSGNTIY
TRBV2	TRBJ1-5	ASTGQGNSNQPQH
TRBV12-3/TRBV12-4	TRBJ2-2	ASRTSGAGELF
TRBV6-5	TRBJ1-1	ASKRQVNTEAF